The clone carrying this T cell receptor (beta chain) was seen a handful of times. A much larger clone lies one base from this, so it may be a read error. Germline V gene sequence: CDR1 MNHNS, CDR2 SASEGT. The CDR3 totals 17 residues. Using RNA transcripts, the TCR beta CDR3 regions were amplified. HTBI-primed RT-PCR formed the first round, and a multiplex PCR formed the second. TCRdb passed the multiplex PCR reads through MiXCR, listing each CDR3 protein once. Altogether more than 300,000 distinct CDR3 sequences are present, approximately 15% being singletons, with the ten largest covering 5.5% to 8%. This specimen belongs to a study of Graves' ophthalmopathy and Graves' hyperthyroidism.

Source material: peripheral blood. V is TRBV6-1 and J is TRBJ1-1, with TRBD1 matching over 10 bases. The source of this sequence is a woman aged 18-29 years with stable Graves' hyperthyroidism. The CDR3 loop reads CASSPSTGGYYYTEALF. The CDR3 nucleotides are TGTGCCAGCAGTCCATCGACAGGGGGCTATTACTACACTGAAGCTCTCTTT.